Below, 29 T cell receptor beta chains from the same sample are listed, as sequenced in a study of tumor-infiltrating lymphocytes in localized non-small cell lung cancer. Sequencing used immunoSEQ multiplex PCR; TCRdb keeps in-frame clones, though not all of them. The sample has 15,000 or so clones, less than 80% seen once. The sequencing input was lung tumor tissue. Receptor source: a human donor with non-small cell lung cancer.

The V call is TRBV29-1, the J call TRBJ2-1; unclear D gene. The CDR3 runs 13 residues. CDR1 and CDR2 from the germline V gene are SQVTM and ANQGSEA. V lost 4 bases and J lost 2, with 9 bases in between. CDR3 region: CSVASGPYNEQFF. CDR3 coding DNA: TGCAGCGTTGCCTCGGGCCCCTACAATGAGCAGTTCTTC.

The chain uses TRBV6-5 and TRBJ1-2; TRBD1 is a possible D gene (5 bases). The ends were cut back, 4 bases at V and 8 bases at J, with 14 bases in the middle. The length of the CDR3 is 13 residues. Germline V CDR1 and CDR2: MNHEY, SVGAGI. CDR3 nucleotides: TGTGCCAGCAGTTGGGGACTGAGCGGCGGCTACACCTTC. Amino acids: CASSWGLSGGYTF.

The rearrangement links TRBV5-1 to TRBJ2-3; 10 nucleotides align to TRBD2. V was pared by 2 bases and J by 4 bases, with 4 bases of the junction left unmatched. The CDR3 totals 15 residues. Germline V gene lookup returns CDR1 SGHRS and CDR2 YFSETQ. The CDR3 bases are TGCGCCAGCAGCTTACTAGCGGGATATTCAGATACGCAGTATTTT. This sequence encodes CASSLLAGYSDTQYF. The variable domain in full, with the rest retrieved from reference TRBV5-1 and TRBJ2-3, is KAGVTQTPRYLIKTRGQQVTLSCSPISGHRSVSWYQQTPGQGLQFLFEYFSETQRNKGNFPGRFSGRQFSNSRSEMNVSTLELGDSALYLCASSLLAGYSDTQYFGPGTRLTVL.

As for this clone: Different DNA sequences within this sample yield the same CDR3. V and J are TRBV7-2 and TRBJ1-5; 9 positions agree with TRBD1. The CDR3 runs 15 residues. J gave up 3 bases and V 5 bases, and 5 bases lay outside the gene matches. Germline CDR1 reads SGHTA; CDR2 reads FQGNSA. The CDR3 region is CASSPDRGNNQPQHF. The DNA of the CDR3 is TGTGCCAGCAGCCCGGACAGGGGAAACAATCAGCCCCAGCATTTT.

The chain couples TRBV4-1 to TRBJ2-1; D possibly corresponds to TRBD2 (6 bases). Germline V gives CDR1 MGHRA, CDR2 YSYEKL. This CDR3 has 12 residues. V lost 4 bases to trimming and J lost 10 bases, with 11 bases between them. The CDR3, as DNA: TGCGCCAGCAGCCTCGAGGCGGGGGAGCAGTTCTTC. This encodes CASSLEAGEQFF.

The rearrangement joins TRBV4-2 to TRBJ2-7; 12 nucleotides align to TRBD1. The CDR3 covers 17 residues. The germline V gene encodes CDR1 LGHNA and CDR2 YNFKEQ. Trimming at V came to 2 bases and at J to 7 bases, leaving 12 bases not matched to a gene. The CDR3 DNA follows: TGTGCCAGCAGCCAAAGTGATAGGGGACAGGGGGCGCATGAGCAGTACTTC. The encoded protein is CASSQSDRGQGAHEQYF.

The V gene is TRBV4-1, the J gene TRBJ2-1; 7 nucleotides agree with TRBD2. This CDR3 is 15 amino acids long. The V gene's germline CDR1 is MGHRA and CDR2 YSYEKL. V shed 2 bases, J shed 2 bases, and the junction held 3 bases outside the gene matches. DNA for the CDR3: TGCGCCAGCAGCCAAATGGGGACTACCTACAATGAGCAGTTCTTC. Translating it yields CASSQMGTTYNEQFF.

This clone showed up just a few times. The chain combines TRBV6-4 with TRBJ2-1, with 11 positions matching TRBD1. This CDR3 is 14 amino acids long. Germline-derived CDR1 and CDR2 are MRHNA and SNTAGT. J lost 6 bases, V lost 2 bases, and 0 bases had no gene match. Here the CDR3 DNA reads TGTGCCAGCAGTGACGGGACAGGGGGCAATGAGCAGTTCTTC. This gives the protein CASSDGTGGNEQFF.

This chain links TRBV10-3 with TRBJ2-2; tentative D call: TRBD2 (5 bases). The CDR3 is 16 amino acids. The V end lost 6 bases, the J end lost 2 bases, and 16 bases lay between the germline ends. Germline V lookup: CDR1 ENHRY, CDR2 SYGVKD. The CDR3 here is CAIRRTEAANTGELFF. In nucleotides, the CDR3 is TGTGCCATCAGACGGACTGAGGCGGCCAACACCGGGGAGCTGTTTTTT.

The chain combines TRBV28 with TRBJ1-3, with D possibly being TRBD1 (5 bases). V was clipped by 6 bases and J by 2 bases, with 11 bases between them. Germline V gives CDR1 MDHEN, CDR2 SYDVKM. The CDR3 consists of 14 residues. CDR3 sequence: CASRAGHAGNTIYF. CDR3 DNA: TGTGCCAGCAGAGCAGGACACGCTGGAAACACCATATATTTT.

The chain employs TRBV25-1 and TRBJ2-3; D remains unclear. Germline CDR1 reads MGHDK; CDR2 reads SYGVNS. The CDR3 is made up of 15 amino acids. The germline V and J ends were trimmed by 1 base and 0 bases, with 8 bases remaining between them. The CDR3 region is CASSELAASTDTQYF. The CDR3 nucleotides are TGTGCCAGCAGTGAATTGGCAGCTAGCACAGATACGCAGTATTTT.

The chain has TRBV29-1 and TRBJ2-5; 8 nucleotides match TRBD2. V trimming: 3 bases; J trimming: 2 bases; junction bases outside the gene matches: 5. The CDR3 spans 14 residues. The germline gives CDR1 SQVTM, CDR2 ANQGSEA. CDR3 sequence reads: CSVEPSGLQETQYF. The CDR3, as DNA: TGCAGCGTTGAGCCTAGCGGGCTTCAAGAGACCCAGTACTTC.

This chain connects TRBV18 to TRBJ2-2, with 7 bases matching TRBD2. This CDR3 comprises 15 residues. Germline loops: CDR1 KGHSH, CDR2 LQKENI. The V and J ends lost 3 bases and 5 bases, in that order; junction bases with no gene match: 6. This chain's CDR3 is CASSPSGMGTGELFF. DNA of the CDR3: TGTGCCAGCTCACCCAGCGGGATGGGGACCGGGGAGCTGTTTTTT.

The V and J genes are TRBV19 and TRBJ2-2; the D gene is possibly TRBD2 (6 bases). The CDR3 length is 13 residues. The germline gives CDR1 LNHDA, CDR2 SQIVND (reference sequence). V dropped 5 bases and J dropped 7 bases, with 11 bases sitting between them. CDR3 amino acids: CASSLSGVGELFF. CDR3 bases: TGTGCCAGTAGTTTGTCGGGGGTCGGGGAGCTGTTTTTT.

This rearrangement joins TRBV6-1 to TRBJ2-2; 9 nucleotides line up with TRBD1. J was trimmed by 7 bases and V by 1 base; bases with no gene match: 4. The CDR3 is 15 amino acids. Germline assignment: CDR1 MNHNS and CDR2 SASEGT. The CDR3 sequence: CASSEGTGESGELFF. In DNA form, the CDR3 reads TGTGCCAGCAGTGAAGGGACAGGGGAGAGCGGGGAGCTGTTTTTT.

The chain links TRBV28 to TRBJ2-3; TRBD2 aligns across 7 bases. V lost 3 bases to trimming and J lost 3 bases; unmatched junction nucleotides: 6. There are 15 residues in the CDR3. CDR1 and CDR2 from the germline V gene are MDHEN and SYDVKM. The CDR3 nucleotides are TGTGCCAGCAGTTTGGGCGGGAGTTGGACAGATACGCAGTATTTT. The encoded protein is CASSLGGSWTDTQYF.

The chain carries TRBV2 and TRBJ1-5, with D perhaps matching TRBD1 (5 bases). The germline V gene has CDR1 SNHLY and CDR2 FYNNEI. V lost 7 bases to trimming and J lost 3 bases, with 10 bases between them. CDR3 length: 13 residues. The CDR3 loop reads CASTLDINQPQHF. CDR3 nucleotide sequence: TGTGCCAGCACCTTGGACATCAATCAGCCCCAGCATTTT.

This clone has a handful of counts. The chain employs TRBV6-5 and TRBJ2-6; D not resolved. V lost 8 bases and J lost 0, with 5 bases in between. The CDR3 covers 13 residues. CDR1 and CDR2 from the germline V gene are MNHEY and SVGAGI. This CDR3 is CASLSSGANVLTF. In nucleotides, the CDR3 is TGTGCCAGCCTGAGCTCTGGGGCCAACGTCCTGACTTTC.

The rearrangement links TRBV11-2 to TRBJ2-7, with TRBD2 identical over 11 bases. The CDR3 covers 14 residues. Per germline, CDR1 SGHAT and CDR2 FQNNGV. V was pared by 8 bases and J by 0 bases, with 3 bases of the junction left unmatched. CDR3: CASSTSGGSYEQYF. The CDR3 nucleotides are TGTGCCAGCTCTACTAGCGGGGGCTCCTACGAGCAGTACTTC.

The rearrangement joins TRBV2 to TRBJ2-1; D not certain. V shed 4 bases and J shed 3 bases, with 13 bases lying between them. CDR3 length: 15 amino acids. Germline V gives CDR1 SNHLY, CDR2 FYNNEI. The DNA for the CDR3 is TGTGCCAGCAGTGTTTTCTGGGTAGGCTACAATGAGCAGTTCTTC. It specifies CASSVFWVGYNEQFF. Together with reference TRBV2 and TRBJ2-1, the CDR3 gives the full variable domain: EPEVTQTPSHQVTQMGQEVILRCVPISNHLYFYWYRQILGQKVEFLVSFYNNEISEKSEIFDDQFSVERPDGSNFTLKIRSTKLEDSAMYFCASSVFWVGYNEQFFGPGTRLTVL.

This sequence joins TRBV5-4 and TRBJ1-1; D uncertain. V lost 4 bases and J 1 base, leaving 14 bases between the germline ends. This CDR3 region has 15 residues. The germline V gene encodes CDR1 SGHNT and CDR2 YYREEE (reference sequence). The CDR3 reads CASSLAVNRNTEAFF. The CDR3 nucleotides read TGTGCCAGCAGCCTGGCGGTAAACCGGAACACTGAAGCTTTCTTT.

The V call is TRBV4-2, the J call TRBJ1-3; 7 positions match TRBD1. Germline assignment: CDR1 LGHNA and CDR2 YNFKEQ. The CDR3 extends over 16 amino acids. The V and J ends lost 5 bases and 2 bases, in that order; junction bases with no gene match: 9. The CDR3 region is CASSVGGQRPGNTIYF. DNA for the CDR3: TGTGCCAGCAGCGTCGGGGGACAGAGACCTGGAAACACCATATATTTT.

CDR3 in amino acids: CASSLRVAGDLGTQYF. As DNA, the CDR3 is TGCGCCAGCAGCTTGCGGGTAGCGGGAGACCTTGGGACCCAGTACTTC. The chain joins TRBV5-1 to TRBJ2-5; TRBD2 matches 9 bases. Trimming removed 1 base from V and 7 bases from J; junction bases left unmatched: 11. The CDR3 loop spans 16 amino acids. Germline V lookup: CDR1 SGHRS, CDR2 YFSETQ.

The gene calls are TRBV5-1 and TRBJ2-2; maybe TRBD2 (5 bases). The V gene's germline CDR1 is SGHRS and CDR2 YFSETQ. The CDR3 totals 16 residues. The V end lost 3 bases, the J end lost 3 bases, and 15 bases lay between the germline ends. In DNA, the CDR3 is TGCGCCAGCAGCTCCGGTGGTAGCGTGCACACCGGGGAGCTGTTTTTT. This codes for CASSSGGSVHTGELFF.

The sample holds a few counts of this clone. The chain combines TRBV5-1 with TRBJ1-5; possibly TRBD1 for D (5 bases). V lost 4 bases to trimming and J lost 3 bases, with 14 bases between them. The CDR3 spans 15 residues. Germline CDR1 and CDR2: SGHRS and YFSETQ. As DNA, the CDR3 is TGCGCCAGCAGCCACGATTCAGGGTCCAATCAGCCCCAGCATTTT. This sequence encodes CASSHDSGSNQPQHF.

The V gene is TRBV9, the J gene TRBJ2-2; 9 bases agree with TRBD2. Losses at the gene ends were 0 bases for V and 2 bases for J; bases not matched to a gene: 5. In germline, CDR1 is SGDLS, CDR2 YYNGEE. This CDR3 has 17 amino acids. CDR3 residues: CASSVGMTSGNTGELFF. CDR3 DNA sequence: TGTGCCAGCAGCGTAGGAATGACTAGCGGAAACACCGGGGAGCTGTTTTTT.

The chain couples TRBV6-5 to TRBJ2-7; D perhaps matches TRBD2 (5 bases). The V end lost 5 bases, the J end lost 2 bases, and 16 bases lay between the germline ends. CDR3 length equals 15 residues. The germline CDR1 and CDR2 sequences are MNHEY and SVGAGI. The DNA of the CDR3 is TGTGCCAGCAGTCCGTTTGGGAGCGGTCCCTACGAGCAGTACTTC. Amino acids: CASSPFGSGPYEQYF.

The chain carries TRBV6-5 and TRBJ1-3; D is possibly TRBD1 (5 bases). Germline V gene sequence: CDR1 MNHEY, CDR2 SVGAGI. Deletions cut 6 bases from V and 2 bases from J, with 11 bases between. This CDR3 is 14 amino acids long. CDR3 region: CASRNQGPGNTIYF. CDR3 bases: TGTGCCAGCAGGAACCAGGGTCCTGGAAACACCATATATTTT.

This clone was found a few times. The junction shows a germline mismatch at one end, possibly a read error. The V gene is TRBV15, the J gene TRBJ2-2; TRBD1 matches at 8 bases. The germline V gene encodes CDR1 LNHNV and CDR2 YYDKDF (reference sequence). The CDR3 is made up of 13 amino acids. The CDR3 loop reads CATSRGQFGELFF. CDR3 coding DNA: TGTGCCACAAGCAGGGGGCAATTCGGGGAGCTGTTTTTT.